This TCR beta chain emerged from a study of blood T cell repertoires in COVID-19. For the study at large: PBMCs, B-cell-depleted T cells, or T cells provided the cDNA or gDNA that made up the material.

This CDR3 contains 15 residues. V was cut by 4 bases and J by 4 bases, with 17 bases left in between. The germline V gene encodes CDR1 MNHEY and CDR2 SVGEGT. Profiled with immunoSEQ multiplex PCR; TCRdb holds only in-frame clones, not every one. The sample has some 150,000 clones, roughly 89% seen once; the top ten hold 4.5% to 6%. The sequenced sample consisted of PBMCs or T cells enriched from blood (not recorded which). The receptor comes from a woman in her fifties or sixties who had been exposed to COVID-19. The V call is TRBV6-2 or TRBV6-3, the J call TRBJ2-7, with D maybe TRBD2 (6 bases). The CDR3 coding sequence is TGTGCCAGCAGTTCGTCCGCCAGCCGGGGGTACGAGCAGTACTTC. It translates to CASSSSASRGYEQYF.